This TCR beta chain was observed in a study of regulatory T cells in long-lasting Graves disease. This clonotype was counted ten times or more. With iRepertoire HTBI primers and Arm-PCR of CDR3 regions, TCR beta libraries were built. From the multiplex PCR reads, TCRdb called clonotypes with MiXCR, one entry per CDR3 protein. The table lists 420,000 or so distinct CDR3 sequences, roughly 15% of them singletons. The time point: newly diagnosed GD, antithyroid drugs for less than 3 months. PBMCs were the source of the RNA used for TCR sequencing. There are 11 residues in the CDR3. Germline CDR1 is MDHEN and CDR2 is SYDVKM. V was trimmed by 8 bases and J by 6 bases, leaving 8 bases between them. The same specimen was also included in a second study, on T cells in Graves' hyperthyroidism and ophthalmopathy. That publication notes: The model's output predicted ophthalmopathy at a median of roughly 6 months prior to onset.

This specimen consisted of peripheral blood mononuclear cells (PBMCs), obtained at new diagnosis, from a patient treated with antithyroid drugs. The sequence was obtained from a woman between 18 and 29 years old with Graves disease. The chain recombines TRBV28 with TRBJ2-1; possible D gene TRBD2, 5 bases. This CDR3 is CASGSLNEQFF. CDR3 in DNA: TGTGCCAGCGGGAGTCTCAATGAGCAGTTCTTC.